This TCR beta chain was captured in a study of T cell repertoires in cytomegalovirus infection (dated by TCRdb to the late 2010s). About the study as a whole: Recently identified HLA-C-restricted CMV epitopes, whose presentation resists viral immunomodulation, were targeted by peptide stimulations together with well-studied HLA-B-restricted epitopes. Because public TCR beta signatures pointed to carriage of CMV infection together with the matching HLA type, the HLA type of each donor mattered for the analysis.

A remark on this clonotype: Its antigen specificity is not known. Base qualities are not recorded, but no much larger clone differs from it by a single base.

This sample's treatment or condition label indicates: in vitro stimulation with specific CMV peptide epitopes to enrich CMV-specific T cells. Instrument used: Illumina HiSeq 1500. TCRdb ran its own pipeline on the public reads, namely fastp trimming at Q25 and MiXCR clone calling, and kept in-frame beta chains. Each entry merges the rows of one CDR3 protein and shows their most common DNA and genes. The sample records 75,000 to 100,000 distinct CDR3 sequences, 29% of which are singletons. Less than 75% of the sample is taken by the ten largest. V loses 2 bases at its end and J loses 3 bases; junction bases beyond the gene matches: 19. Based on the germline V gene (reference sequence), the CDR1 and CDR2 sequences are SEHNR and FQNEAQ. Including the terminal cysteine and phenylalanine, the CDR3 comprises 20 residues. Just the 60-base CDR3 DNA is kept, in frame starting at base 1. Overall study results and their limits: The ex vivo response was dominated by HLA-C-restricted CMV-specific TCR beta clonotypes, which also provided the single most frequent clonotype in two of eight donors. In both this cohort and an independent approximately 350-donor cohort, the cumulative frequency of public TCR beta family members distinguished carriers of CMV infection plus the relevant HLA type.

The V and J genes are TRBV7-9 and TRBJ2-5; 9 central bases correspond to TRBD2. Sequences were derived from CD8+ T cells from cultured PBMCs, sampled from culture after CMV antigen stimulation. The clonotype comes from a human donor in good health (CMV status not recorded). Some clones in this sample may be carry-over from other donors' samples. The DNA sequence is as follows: TGTGCCAGCAGCTTACCTCAACGGACTAGCGATGAATCCCTCAAAGAGACCCAGTACTTC. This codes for CASSLPQRTSDESLKETQYF.